The sequence of this T cell receptor (beta chain) was determined in a study of T cells in Graves' hyperthyroidism and ophthalmopathy. RNA transcripts provided the source from which TCR beta CDR3 regions were amplified. HTBI primers were the set used in a first-round RT-PCR of the TCR CDR3. TCRdb independently ran MiXCR on the multiplex PCR reads; one entry per CDR3 protein. The data show hundreds of thousands of distinct CDR3 sequences, over 35% seen once. Germline V CDR1 and CDR2: DFQATT, SNEGSKA (reference sequence). The CDR3 loop spans 11 amino acids. The ends were cut back, 0 bases at V and 14 bases at J, with 8 bases in the middle. At least ten counts were recorded for this clonotype. Its antigen is as yet unknown. Findings of the study overall: Before onset, ophthalmopathy was predicted by the model a median roughly 6.4 months earlier. Most thyroid clonotypes expanded above 0.001 appeared in blood too.

This sample holds PBMCs from roughly 10 ml fresh peripheral blood. What was sequenced was blood. This chain connects TRBV20-1 to TRBJ1-6; D is possibly TRBD1 (5 bases). The source of this sequence is a young man with Graves' hyperthyroidism. The DNA of the CDR3 is TGCAGTGCTAGAGACCCGACAGCCCTCCACTTT. Translation gives CSARDPTALHF.